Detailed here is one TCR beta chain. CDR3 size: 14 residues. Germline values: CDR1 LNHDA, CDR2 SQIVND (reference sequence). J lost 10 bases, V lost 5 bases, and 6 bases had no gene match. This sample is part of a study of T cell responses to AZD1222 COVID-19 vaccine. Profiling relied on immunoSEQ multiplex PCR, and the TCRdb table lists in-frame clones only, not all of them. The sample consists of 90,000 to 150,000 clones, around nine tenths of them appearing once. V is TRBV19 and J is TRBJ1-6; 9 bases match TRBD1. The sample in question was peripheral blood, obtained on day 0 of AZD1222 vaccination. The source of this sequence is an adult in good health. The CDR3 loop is CASSPGQGRSPLHF. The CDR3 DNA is TGTGCCAGTAGTCCGGGACAGGGCAGATCACCCCTCCACTTT.